The 9 T cell receptor beta chains given below trace back to one sample, sequenced in a study of blood T cell repertoires in COVID-19. Assay: immunoSEQ multiplex PCR; the TCRdb copy retains only in-frame clones and omits some. In the table there are 310,000 or so clones, around 87% of which are singletons. Sequenced input: peripheral blood. Source of these receptors: a man in his fifties or sixties with active or convalescent COVID-19.

Here the CDR3 DNA reads TGTGCCAGCAGCCAAGATCGAAAAGGGGTCCGACCCCTTTACAATCAGCCCCAGCATTTT. It codes for CASSQDRKGVRPLYNQPQHF. The rearrangement uses TRBV14 and TRBJ1-5; D might be TRBD1 (5 bases). CDR3 length: 20 amino acids. Trimming cost V 0 bases and J 3 bases, with 24 bases left between them. Germline CDR1 and CDR2: SGHDN and FVKESK.

V and J are TRBV28 and TRBJ2-3; 11 nucleotides line up with TRBD2. J was trimmed by 4 bases and V by 5 bases; bases with no gene match: 8. Germline CDR1 MDHEN, CDR2 SYDVKM. There are 16 residues in the CDR3. This chain's CDR3 is CASSPSLAGGPDTQYF. The CDR3 DNA reads as TGTGCCAGCAGTCCATCGCTAGCGGGAGGCCCAGATACGCAGTATTTT.

The chain uses TRBV5-1 and TRBJ2-4, with 10 nucleotides matching TRBD1. The V gene end was trimmed by 4 bases and the J gene end by 10 bases; junction bases not matched to a gene: 8. The CDR3 length is 14 residues. From germline, CDR1 is SGHRS and CDR2 YFSETQ. CDR3 residues: CASSPDRGEMIQYF. Written as DNA, the CDR3 is TGCGCCAGCAGCCCGGACAGGGGGGAGATGATTCAGTACTTC. The full variable domain, completed using reference TRBV5-1 and TRBJ2-4, is KAGVTQTPRYLIKTRGQQVTLSCSPISGHRSVSWYQQTPGQGLQFLFEYFSETQRNKGNFPGRFSGRQFSNSRSEMNVSTLELGDSALYLCASSPDRGEMIQYFGAGTRLSVL.

This clone was observed a single time. DNA for the CDR3: TGTGCCTGGAGGGGCGAGCCGTTCTACGAGCAGTACTTC. Amino acid sequence: CAWRGEPFYEQYF. The J gene is TRBJ2-7, the V gene TRBV30; D gene uncertain. CDR1 GTSNPN and CDR2 SVGIG come from the germline V gene (reference sequence). Trimming stripped 3 bases from V and 3 bases from J, with 12 bases between. The CDR3 has 13 amino acids.

This chain joins TRBV18 and TRBJ2-5; 7 bases map to TRBD2. This CDR3 is 15 amino acids long. Unmatched junction bases numbered 4, after V lost 1 base and J lost 2 bases. Germline CDR1 and CDR2: KGHSH and LQKENI. The CDR3 loop is CASSPQGGPQETQYF. The DNA of the CDR3 is TGTGCCAGCTCACCACAGGGAGGGCCTCAAGAGACCCAGTACTTC.

The chain couples TRBV10-3 to TRBJ1-2; 10 bases align to TRBD1. The junction had 4 bases not matched to a gene; V was cut back by 10 bases and J by 5 bases. Germline-derived CDR1 and CDR2 are ENHRY and SYGVKD. The CDR3 loop spans 12 amino acids. DNA of the CDR3: TGTGCCAGCGGGACAGGGGATTATGGCTACACCTTC. Translating gives CASGTGDYGYTF.

The chain combines TRBV18 with TRBJ1-2, with 9 nucleotides matching TRBD1. Trimming took 3 bases from V and 4 from J; bases not matched to a gene: 6. In germline, CDR1 is KGHSH, CDR2 LQKENI. The CDR3 has 15 amino acids. Written as DNA, the CDR3 is TGTGCCAGCTCACCCACACAGGGGGCGGGCTATGGCTACACCTTC. This encodes CASSPTQGAGYGYTF.

V is TRBV10-3 and J is TRBJ2-1; 8 nucleotides match TRBD2. V was clipped by 4 bases and J by 2 bases; unmatched bases: 7. This CDR3 has 16 amino acids. Germline assignment: CDR1 ENHRY and CDR2 SYGVKD. CDR3 loop: CAISGGAGEAYNEQFF. CDR3 coding DNA: TGTGCCATCAGTGGGGGAGCGGGAGAAGCCTACAATGAGCAGTTCTTC.

This chain joins TRBV6-5 and TRBJ1-6; D is uncertain. Trimming pared 7 bases from V and 0 bases from J, leaving 7 bases between. Germline V lookup: CDR1 MNHEY, CDR2 SVGAGI. The CDR3 spans 14 residues. The CDR3 here is CASIGSSYNSPLHF. The CDR3 bases are TGTGCCAGCATCGGTAGCTCCTATAATTCACCCCTCCACTTT.